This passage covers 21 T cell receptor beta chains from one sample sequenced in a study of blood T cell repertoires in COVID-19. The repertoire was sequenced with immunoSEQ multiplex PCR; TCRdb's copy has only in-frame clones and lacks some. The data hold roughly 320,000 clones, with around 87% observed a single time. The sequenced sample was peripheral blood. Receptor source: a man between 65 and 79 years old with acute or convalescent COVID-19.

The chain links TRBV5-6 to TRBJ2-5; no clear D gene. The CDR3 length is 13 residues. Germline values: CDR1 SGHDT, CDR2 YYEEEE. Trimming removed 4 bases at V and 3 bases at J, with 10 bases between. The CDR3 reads CASSVQQEETQYF. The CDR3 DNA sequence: TGTGCCAGCAGCGTTCAACAAGAAGAGACCCAGTACTTC.

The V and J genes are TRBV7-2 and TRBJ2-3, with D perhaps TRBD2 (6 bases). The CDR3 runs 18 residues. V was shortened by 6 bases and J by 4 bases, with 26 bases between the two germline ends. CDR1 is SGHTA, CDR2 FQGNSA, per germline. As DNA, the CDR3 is TGTGCCAGCAGTCCCGCTTCTCATGTCGGGAGTAATGCAGATACGCAGTATTTT. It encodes CASSPASHVGSNADTQYF. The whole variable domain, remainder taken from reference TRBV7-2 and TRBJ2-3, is GAGVSQSPSNKVTEKGKDVELRCDPISGHTALYWYRQSLGQGLEFLIYFQGNSAPDKSGLPSDRFSAERTGGSVSTLTIQRTQQEDSAVYLCASSPASHVGSNADTQYFGPGTRLTVL.

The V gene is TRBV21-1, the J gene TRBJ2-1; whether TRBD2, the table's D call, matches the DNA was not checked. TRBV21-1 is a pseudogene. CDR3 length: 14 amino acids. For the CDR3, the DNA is TGTGCCAGCAGCAAATCGGGAGAGAACAATGAGCAGTTCTTC. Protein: CASSKSGENNEQFF.

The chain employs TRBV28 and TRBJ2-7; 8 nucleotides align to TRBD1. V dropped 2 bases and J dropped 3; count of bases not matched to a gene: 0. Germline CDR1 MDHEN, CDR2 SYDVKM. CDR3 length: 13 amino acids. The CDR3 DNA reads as TGTGCCAGCAGTTTAGACAGGGGCTACGAGCAGTACTTC. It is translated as CASSLDRGYEQYF.

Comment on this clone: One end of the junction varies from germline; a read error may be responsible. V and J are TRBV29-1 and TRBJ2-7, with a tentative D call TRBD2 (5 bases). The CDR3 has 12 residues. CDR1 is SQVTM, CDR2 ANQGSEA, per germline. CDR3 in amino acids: CSVGPDSYGQYF. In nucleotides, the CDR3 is TGCAGCGTTGGGCCGGACTCCTACGGGCAGTACTTC.

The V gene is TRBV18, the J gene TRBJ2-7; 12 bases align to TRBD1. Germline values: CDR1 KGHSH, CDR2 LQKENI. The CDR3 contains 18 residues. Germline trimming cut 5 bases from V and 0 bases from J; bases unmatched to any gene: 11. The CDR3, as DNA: TGTGCCAGCTCATCCCCGGGACAGGGGGCAGACGGCTCCTACGAGCAGTACTTC. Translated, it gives CASSSPGQGADGSYEQYF.

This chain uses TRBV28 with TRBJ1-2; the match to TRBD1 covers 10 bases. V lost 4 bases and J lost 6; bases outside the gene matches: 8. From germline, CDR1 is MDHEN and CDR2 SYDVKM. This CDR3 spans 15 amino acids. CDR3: CASSSSGTGVHGYTF. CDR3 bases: TGTGCCAGCAGTTCTTCCGGGACAGGGGTCCATGGCTACACCTTC.

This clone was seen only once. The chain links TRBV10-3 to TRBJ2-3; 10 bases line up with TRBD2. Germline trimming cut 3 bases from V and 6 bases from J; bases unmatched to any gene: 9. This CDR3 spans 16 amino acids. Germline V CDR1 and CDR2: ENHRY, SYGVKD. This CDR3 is CAISEFSSGGRDTQYF. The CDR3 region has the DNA TGTGCCATCAGTGAATTTTCTAGCGGGGGAAGGGATACGCAGTATTTT.

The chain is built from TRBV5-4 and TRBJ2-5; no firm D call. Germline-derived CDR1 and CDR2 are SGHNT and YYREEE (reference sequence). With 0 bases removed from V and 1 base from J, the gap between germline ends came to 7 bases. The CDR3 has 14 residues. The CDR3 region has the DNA TGTGCCAGCAGCTTGGGCCGGTCCCAAGAGACCCAGTACTTC. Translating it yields CASSLGRSQETQYF.

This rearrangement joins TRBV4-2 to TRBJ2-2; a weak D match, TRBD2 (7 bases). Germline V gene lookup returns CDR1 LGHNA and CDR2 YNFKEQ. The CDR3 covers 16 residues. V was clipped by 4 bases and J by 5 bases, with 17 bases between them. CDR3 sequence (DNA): TGTGCCAGCAGCCTCCTGATCGGGGGGCCTACCGGGGAGCTGTTTTTT. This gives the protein CASSLLIGGPTGELFF.

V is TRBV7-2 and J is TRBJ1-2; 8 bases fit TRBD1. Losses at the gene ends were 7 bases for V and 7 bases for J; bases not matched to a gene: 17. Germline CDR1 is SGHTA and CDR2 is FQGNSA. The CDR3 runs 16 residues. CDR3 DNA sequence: TGTGCCAGCACCCTCCAGAGGGGGCAGGGGGCGAGTGGCTACACCTTC. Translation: CASTLQRGQGASGYTF.

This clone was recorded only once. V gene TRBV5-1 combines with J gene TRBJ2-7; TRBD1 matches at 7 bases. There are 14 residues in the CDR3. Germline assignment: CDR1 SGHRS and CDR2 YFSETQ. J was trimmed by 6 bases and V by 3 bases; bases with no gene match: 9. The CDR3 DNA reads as TGCGCCAGCAGCTCACAGGGGAACCTATTCGAGCAGTACTTC. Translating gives CASSSQGNLFEQYF.

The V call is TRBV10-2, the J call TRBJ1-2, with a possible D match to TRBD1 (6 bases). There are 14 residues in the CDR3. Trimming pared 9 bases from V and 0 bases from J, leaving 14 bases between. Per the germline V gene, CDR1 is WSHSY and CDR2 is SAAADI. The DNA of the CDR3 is TGCGCCAGTACCAGGGGTGACACTAACTATGGCTACACCTTC. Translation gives CASTRGDTNYGYTF.

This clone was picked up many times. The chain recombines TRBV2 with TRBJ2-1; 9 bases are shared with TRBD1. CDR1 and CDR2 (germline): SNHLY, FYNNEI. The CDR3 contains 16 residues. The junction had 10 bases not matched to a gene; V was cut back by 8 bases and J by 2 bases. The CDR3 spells CASVGQDRGTYNEQFF. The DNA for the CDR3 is TGTGCCAGCGTGGGACAGGACAGGGGCACCTACAATGAGCAGTTCTTC.

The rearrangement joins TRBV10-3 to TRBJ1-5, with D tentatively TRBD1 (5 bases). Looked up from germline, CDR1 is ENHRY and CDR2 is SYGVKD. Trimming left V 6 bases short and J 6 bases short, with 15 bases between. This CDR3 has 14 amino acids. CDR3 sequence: CAISPTGGSQPQHF. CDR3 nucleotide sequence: TGTGCCATCAGCCCGACGGGGGGGAGTCAGCCCCAGCATTTT.

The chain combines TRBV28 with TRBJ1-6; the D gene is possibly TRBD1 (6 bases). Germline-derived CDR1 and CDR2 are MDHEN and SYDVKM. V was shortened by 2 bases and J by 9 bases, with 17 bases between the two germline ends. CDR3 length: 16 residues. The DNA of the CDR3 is TGTGCCAGCAGTTTACCACTAAGCAGGGGTGCTTCACCCCTCCACTTT. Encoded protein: CASSLPLSRGASPLHF. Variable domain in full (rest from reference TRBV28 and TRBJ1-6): DVKVTQSSRYLVKRTGEKVFLECVQDMDHENMFWYRQDPGLGLRLIYFSYDVKMKEKGDIPEGYSVSREKKERFSLILESASTNQTSMYLCASSLPLSRGASPLHFGNGTRLTVT.

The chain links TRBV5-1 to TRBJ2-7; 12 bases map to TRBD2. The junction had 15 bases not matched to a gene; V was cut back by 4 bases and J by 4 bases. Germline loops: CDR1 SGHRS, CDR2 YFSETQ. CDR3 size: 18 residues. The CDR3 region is CASSKIAITGTSGYEQYF. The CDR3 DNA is TGCGCCAGCAGCAAGATCGCTATAACAGGGACTAGCGGGTACGAGCAGTACTTC.

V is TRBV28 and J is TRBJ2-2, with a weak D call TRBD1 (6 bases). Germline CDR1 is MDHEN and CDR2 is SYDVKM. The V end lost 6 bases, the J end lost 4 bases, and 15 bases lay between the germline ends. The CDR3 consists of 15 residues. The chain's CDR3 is CASRSATGFTGELFF. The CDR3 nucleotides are TGTGCCAGCAGATCGGCAACAGGGTTCACCGGGGAGCTGTTTTTT.

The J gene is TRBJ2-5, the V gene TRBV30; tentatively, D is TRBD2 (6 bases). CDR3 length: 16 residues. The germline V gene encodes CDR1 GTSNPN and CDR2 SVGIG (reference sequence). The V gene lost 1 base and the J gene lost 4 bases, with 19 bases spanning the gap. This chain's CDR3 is CAWSEGGPRWRETQYF. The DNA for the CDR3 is TGTGCCTGGAGTGAGGGAGGACCTCGTTGGAGAGAGACCCAGTACTTC.

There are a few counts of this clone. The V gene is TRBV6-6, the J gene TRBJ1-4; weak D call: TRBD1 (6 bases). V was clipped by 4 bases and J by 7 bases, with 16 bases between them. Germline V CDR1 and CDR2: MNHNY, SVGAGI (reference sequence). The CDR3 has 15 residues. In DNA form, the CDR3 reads TGTGCCAGCAGTTTGTCAGGGGCGGGAGGTGAAAAACTGTTTTTT. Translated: CASSLSGAGGEKLFF.

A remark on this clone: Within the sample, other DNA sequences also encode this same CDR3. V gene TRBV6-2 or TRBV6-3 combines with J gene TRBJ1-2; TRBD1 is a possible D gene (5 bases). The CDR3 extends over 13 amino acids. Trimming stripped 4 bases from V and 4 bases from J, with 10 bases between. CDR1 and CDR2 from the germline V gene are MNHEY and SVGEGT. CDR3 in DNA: TGTGCCAGCAGTTCCGGGCAGGGCTATGGCTACACCTTC. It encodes CASSSGQGYGYTF.